One sample yielded the 24 T cell receptor beta chains listed below, sequenced in a study of blood T cells in healthy people across ages. Using a J-beta primer mix together with a sample-barcoded 5' primer, a second PCR was run for about 6 to 11 cycles. TCRdb re-analysed the 5' RACE reads in MiXCR, keeping a single row per CDR3 protein. The sample comprises about 650,000 distinct CDR3 sequences, 32% of which are singletons, and 15% rests with the top ten. Specimen: blood. These receptors were taken from an elderly woman in good health.

V and J are TRBV20-1 and TRBJ2-1; D uncertain. The V gene's germline CDR1 is DFQATT and CDR2 SNEGSKA (reference sequence). V was pared by 3 bases and J by 8 bases, with 5 bases between. The CDR3 runs 10 residues. CDR3 residues: CSASMDEQFF. The CDR3 nucleotides are TGCAGTGCTAGTATGGATGAGCAGTTCTTC.

This clonotype was seen a few times. One base away lies a much larger clone, so this may be a sequencing read error. The chain combines TRBV5-1 with TRBJ2-5, with 7 nucleotides matching TRBD1. Germline values: CDR1 SGHRS, CDR2 YFSETQ. This CDR3 comprises 15 residues. Trimming took 0 bases from V and 11 from J; bases not matched to a gene: 13. The CDR3 loop reads CASSLEGARYNEQYF. CDR3 in DNA: TGCGCCAGCAGCTTGGAGGGGGCGCGGTACAATGAGCAGTACTTC.

The chain employs TRBV20-1 and TRBJ1-6, with 12 nucleotides matching TRBD1. Losses at the gene ends were 5 bases for V and 6 bases for J; bases not matched to a gene: 11. There are 17 residues in the CDR3. The V gene's germline CDR1 is DFQATT and CDR2 SNEGSKA (reference sequence). CDR3 bases: TGCAGTGCTCATCCCCGGGACAGGGGGCCAAGTAATTCACCCCTCCACTTT. This codes for CSAHPRDRGPSNSPLHF.

This clonotype was seen more than once but under ten times. A much larger clone lies a single base off, so this may be a read error. The CDR3 here is CSGERYGYTF. The CDR3 nucleotides read TGCAGTGGGGAACGTTATGGCTACACCTTC. The rearrangement uses TRBV20-1 and TRBJ1-2, with no clear D. The V gene lost 7 bases and the J gene lost 5 bases, with 8 bases spanning the gap. The CDR3 runs 10 residues. Germline assignment: CDR1 DFQATT and CDR2 SNEGSKA (reference sequence).

This rearrangement joins TRBV12-3 or TRBV12-4 to TRBJ1-1; weak D call: TRBD1 (5 bases). This CDR3 region has 16 residues. V shed 7 bases and J shed 4 bases, with 22 bases lying between them. The CDR3 spells CASTSLLAQRGTEAFF. The CDR3 coding sequence is TGTGCCAGCACCTCCCTTCTGGCCCAAAGGGGCACTGAAGCTTTCTTT.

This clonotype was detected ten times or more. The chain carries TRBV5-6 and TRBJ2-1, with D perhaps TRBD2 (5 bases). V lost 2 bases to trimming and J lost 0 bases, with 15 bases between them. The CDR3 extends over 17 amino acids. Germline CDR1 and CDR2: SGHDT and YYEEEE. The CDR3 here is CASSFVPSLHSYNEQFF. In DNA, the CDR3 is TGTGCCAGCAGCTTCGTCCCTAGCCTACACTCCTACAATGAGCAGTTCTTC.

In this sample, this clonotype turned up many times. A much larger clone lies a single base off, so this may be a read error. The chain employs TRBV10-2 and TRBJ2-5; the match to TRBD2 covers 9 bases. Unmatched junction bases numbered 7, after V lost 6 bases and J lost 5 bases. Germline V lookup: CDR1 WSHSY, CDR2 SAAADI. CDR3 length: 14 residues. CDR3 protein: CASRDPSGAETQYF. DNA of the CDR3: TGCGCCAGCAGGGATCCTAGCGGGGCGGAGACCCAGTACTTC.

The chain carries TRBV7-2 and TRBJ2-1, with 8 bases fitting TRBD2. Germline V gene lookup returns CDR1 SGHTA and CDR2 FQGNSA. The CDR3 extends over 15 amino acids. J was trimmed by 8 bases and V by 3 bases; bases with no gene match: 9. CDR3 coding DNA: TGTGCCAGCAGCTTTTCAGGACTAGCAAGGCATGAGCAGTTCTTC. Its protein product is CASSFSGLARHEQFF.

In its sample, this clonotype was seen a few times. A much bigger clone sits one base away, suggesting this may be a read error. The gene calls are TRBV19 and TRBJ2-1; either TRBD1 or TRBD2 may fit D (6 bases each). The J call is doubtful: the DNA matches TRBJ2-7 better. CDR3 size: 15 residues. CDR1 and CDR2 from the germline V gene are LNHDA and SQIVND (reference sequence). CDR3 protein: CASSIVGGAYNEQYF. The CDR3 DNA reads TGTGCCAGTAGTATAGTCGGGGGCGCCTACAATGAGCAGTACTTC.

In this sample, this clonotype turned up many times. The chain joins TRBV9 to TRBJ2-5; D is possibly TRBD1 or TRBD2 (5 bases each). This CDR3 has 16 amino acids. From germline, CDR1 is SGDLS and CDR2 YYNGEE. The ends were cut back, 3 bases at V and 1 base at J, with 16 bases in the middle. The CDR3 is CASSGGSRAFQETQYF. The CDR3 DNA reads as TGTGCCAGCAGCGGGGGGTCAAGGGCATTCCAAGAGACCCAGTACTTC.

The V call is TRBV4-3, the J call TRBJ1-2; D is undetermined. The V gene's germline CDR1 is LGHNA and CDR2 YSLEER. This CDR3 spans 15 amino acids. The V and J ends lost 0 bases and 4 bases respectively, with 12 bases between them. The CDR3 loop reads CASSQDLWVAYGYTF. CDR3 nucleotide sequence: TGCGCCAGCAGCCAAGATTTATGGGTAGCCTATGGCTACACCTTC.

This clonotype occurred many times. The chain combines TRBV5-1 with TRBJ2-7; D is perhaps TRBD2 (5 bases). From germline, CDR1 is SGHRS and CDR2 YFSETQ. The V and J ends lost 5 bases and 3 bases respectively, with 12 bases between them. The CDR3 consists of 13 residues. CDR3 in amino acids: CASSTPRGYEQYF. In DNA, the CDR3 is TGCGCCAGCAGTACCCCTCGGGGCTACGAGCAGTACTTC.

This clonotype was detected many times. CDR3 DNA: TGCGCCAGCAGCCAAGATGGGGGAGGGGCCAGCACAGATACGCAGTATTTT. This gives the protein CASSQDGGGASTDTQYF. V usage is TRBV4-1 and J usage is TRBJ2-3; TRBD2 aligns across 7 bases. CDR1 and CDR2 (germline): MGHRA, YSYEKL. V shed 0 bases, J shed 0 bases, and the junction held 6 bases outside the gene matches. The CDR3 runs 17 residues.

At least ten counts were recorded for this clonotype. The chain recombines TRBV7-2 with TRBJ2-1; D is ambiguous. Trimming left V 5 bases short and J 5 bases short, with 13 bases between. CDR3 length equals 14 residues. Germline loops: CDR1 SGHTA, CDR2 FQGNSA. CDR3 residues: CASSPSRLHNEQFF. The CDR3, as DNA: TGTGCCAGCAGCCCTAGTCGGCTTCACAATGAGCAGTTCTTC.

This clonotype was detected many times. The V gene is TRBV7-2, the J gene TRBJ1-6, with a possible D match to TRBD1 (6 bases). This CDR3 has 14 residues. CDR1 SGHTA and CDR2 FQGNSA come from the germline V gene. V was cut by 5 bases and J by 7 bases, with 12 bases left in between. The CDR3 spells CASSQDSKNSPLHF. The CDR3 bases are TGTGCCAGCAGCCAGGACAGTAAAAATTCACCCCTCCACTTT.

Comment on this clonotype: Given a much more abundant clone one base away, this may be a read error. This chain links TRBV4-2 with TRBJ1-4; 9 positions match TRBD1. Germline-derived CDR1 and CDR2 are LGHNA and YNFKEQ. This CDR3 region has 14 residues. CDR3 amino acids: CASSTGGGNEKRFF. CDR3 nucleotides: TGTGCCAGCAGCACAGGGGGCGGTAATGAAAAACGGTTTTTT.

This clonotype occurred many times. The chain links TRBV18 to TRBJ2-5, with 11 bases matching TRBD2. The DNA end favors TRBJ2-7, so the J call may be wrong. Germline V gene sequence: CDR1 KGHSH, CDR2 LQKENI. The CDR3 consists of 14 residues. The CDR3 nucleotides are TGTGCCAGCTCGGCTGGACTAGCGGGTGGCGAGCAGTACTTC. Its translation: CASSAGLAGGEQYF.

Concerning this clonotype: A much larger clone sits a single nucleotide away, making a read error possible. The V and J genes are TRBV5-1 and TRBJ2-5, with 8 nucleotides matching TRBD2. The DNA end favors TRBJ2-1, so the J call may be wrong. The CDR3 has 15 residues. The V gene's germline CDR1 is SGHRS and CDR2 YFSETQ. This chain's CDR3 is CASYGGGNLQETQFF. The CDR3 DNA reads as TGCGCCAGCTACGGGGGGGGTAACCTCCAAGAGACCCAGTTCTTC.

Points on this clonotype: This sequence may be a read error, since a much larger clone differs from it by one base. This chain links TRBV6-2 or TRBV6-3 with TRBJ1-2; 9 bases agree with TRBD1. CDR1 MNHEY and CDR2 SVGEGT come from the germline V gene. The CDR3 totals 14 residues. The CDR3 DNA sequence: TGTGCCGGCAGTATTCCGGGACAGGGCTATGGCTACACCTTC. Translated, it gives CAGSIPGQGYGYTF.

There are many counts of this clonotype. This sequence joins TRBV27 and TRBJ2-7; D tentatively fits TRBD1 or TRBD2 (5 bases each). The V and J ends lost 3 bases and 7 bases respectively, with 10 bases between them. The CDR3 loop spans 12 amino acids. Germline CDR1 is MNHEY and CDR2 is SMNVEV (reference sequence). Here the CDR3 reads CASSLLWGEQYF. DNA of the CDR3: TGTGCCAGCAGTTTGCTCTGGGGGGAGCAGTACTTC.

The rearrangement links TRBV2 to TRBJ1-1; TRBD1 matches at 8 bases. Germline assignment: CDR1 SNHLY and CDR2 FYNNEI. This CDR3 is built from 15 residues. Germline trimming cut 7 bases from V and 2 bases from J; bases unmatched to any gene: 9. The chain's CDR3 is CASNRGQGQNTEAFF. In nucleotides, the CDR3 is TGTGCCAGCAACCGCGGACAGGGCCAAAACACTGAAGCTTTCTTT. Full variable domain (missing parts from reference TRBV2 and TRBJ1-1): EPEVTQTPSHQVTQMGQEVILRCVPISNHLYFYWYRQILGQKVEFLVSFYNNEISEKSEIFDDQFSVERPDGSNFTLKIRSTKLEDSAMYFCASNRGQGQNTEAFFGQGTRLTVV.

This clonotype came up once. This sequence may be a read error, since a much larger clone differs from it by one base. The chain is built from TRBV10-3 and TRBJ2-7; D may match TRBD1 or TRBD2 (5 bases each). The germline gives CDR1 ENHRY, CDR2 SYGVKD. This CDR3 is built from 18 residues. The CDR3 DNA sequence: TGTGCCATCGGTGAGTCAGGGCCCCGGGACGCCGAAGCCTACGAGCAGTACTTC. Its protein product is CAIGESGPRDAEAYEQYF.

The chain has TRBV7-2 and TRBJ2-1; a weak D match, TRBD1 (5 bases). Germline V CDR1 and CDR2: SGHTA, FQGNSA. The CDR3 consists of 16 residues. V was cut by 6 bases and J by 7 bases, with 22 bases left in between. CDR3 coding DNA: TGTGCCAGCAGTCCCAGTTACTTGCAGGGTGTTAATGAGCAGTTCTTC. It specifies CASSPSYLQGVNEQFF. Together with reference TRBV7-2 and TRBJ2-1, the CDR3 gives the full variable domain: GAGVSQSPSNKVTEKGKDVELRCDPISGHTALYWYRQSLGQGLEFLIYFQGNSAPDKSGLPSDRFSAERTGGSVSTLTIQRTQQEDSAVYLCASSPSYLQGVNEQFFGPGTRLTVL.

Many counts were recorded for this clonotype. V is TRBV25-1 and J is TRBJ1-4; the D gene is possibly TRBD1 (5 bases). Per the germline V gene, CDR1 is MGHDK and CDR2 is SYGVNS. This CDR3 is built from 15 residues. The ends were cut back, 3 bases at V and 8 bases at J, with 16 bases in the middle. The CDR3 loop is CASSETVVSGEKLFF. The DNA for the CDR3 is TGTGCCAGCAGTGAGACAGTTGTCAGTGGGGAAAAACTGTTTTTT.